The 17 T cell receptor beta chains reported below all come from one sample, sequenced in a study of OX40 agonist ivuxolimab in advanced cancers. Library method: the immunoSEQ multiplex PCR assay. Imported from immuneACCESS, the table was reduced by TCRdb to in-frame sequences with V and J called. These copies leave out some clones; in studies compared against another copy, an unresolved V gene accounts for under half, and the cause of the remainder is not known. This sample gives 50,000 to 75,000 clones in total; roughly 80% of them show up just once. 1% to 1.5% of the sample comes from the top ten. This specimen was CD4+ or CD8+ T cells sorted from blood, taken in a trial of the OX40 agonist ivuxolimab. Source of these receptors: an adult with an advanced solid tumor such as melanoma, head and neck, liver or kidney cancer.

The chain carries TRBV7-9 and TRBJ1-1; D is unresolved. The CDR3 is 12 amino acids. CDR1 is SEHNR, CDR2 FQNEAQ, per germline (reference sequence). The ends were cut back, 5 bases at V and 6 bases at J, with 10 bases in the middle. CDR3 bases: TGTGCCAGCAGCCGCGAGGGATCTGAAGCTTTCTTT. Residues: CASSREGSEAFF.

This clone was found many times. The chain joins TRBV30 to TRBJ2-7; D perhaps matches TRBD2 (7 bases). Germline V gene sequence: CDR1 GTSNPN, CDR2 SVGIG (reference sequence). This CDR3 has 13 residues. Trimming removed 2 bases from V and 3 bases from J, with 11 bases in between. The CDR3 coding sequence is TGTGCCTGGAGTAAGGGGGGGAGCTACGAGCAGTACTTC. Encoded protein: CAWSKGGSYEQYF.

The chain combines TRBV9 with TRBJ1-2, with a possible D match to TRBD1 (6 bases). Trimming took off 0 bases at V and 5 bases at J, with 14 bases between the two ends. CDR1 is SGDLS, CDR2 YYNGEE, per germline. This CDR3 has 15 residues. The CDR3 sequence: CASSVEAQGKYGYTF. For the CDR3, the DNA is TGTGCCAGCAGCGTAGAAGCACAGGGCAAATATGGCTACACCTTC.

The chain joins TRBV9 to TRBJ2-7, with D tentatively TRBD2 (5 bases). Between the trimmed V and J ends, which lost 0 bases and 9 bases, there was a span of 13 bases. This CDR3 has 13 residues. CDR1 is SGDLS and CDR2 is YYNGEE in the germline V gene. For the CDR3, the DNA is TGTGCCAGCAGCGTAGCGTCGGCTAGCCGGCAGTACTTC. Amino acids: CASSVASASRQYF. The variable domain in full, completed from reference TRBV9 and TRBJ2-7, reads DSGVTQTPKHLITATGQRVTLRCSPRSGDLSVYWYQQSLDQGLQFLIQYYNGEERAKGNILERFSAQQFPDLHSELNLSSLELGDSALYFCASSVASASRQYFGPGTRLTVT.

V gene TRBV7-3 combines with J gene TRBJ2-1, with D perhaps given as TRBD1 or TRBD2 (5 bases each). The length of the CDR3 is 15 residues. The V and J ends lost 1 base and 4 bases respectively, with 11 bases between them. Germline values: CDR1 SGHTA, CDR2 FQGTGA. CDR3 region: CASSLNGDGYNEQFF. CDR3 coding DNA: TGTGCCAGCAGCTTAAACGGGGACGGGTACAATGAGCAGTTCTTC.

The chain carries TRBV5-6 and TRBJ2-3; TRBD2 matches 13 bases. V shed 0 bases and J 6 bases; nucleotides not matched to a gene: 10. From germline, CDR1 is SGHDT and CDR2 YYEEEE. The CDR3 has 18 amino acids. The CDR3 reads CASSLEGLAGLLGDTQYF. In nucleotides, the CDR3 is TGTGCCAGCAGCTTGGAGGGACTAGCGGGACTCCTAGGGGATACGCAGTATTTT.

The chain employs TRBV5-1 and TRBJ1-1; 9 positions agree with TRBD1. The V segment lost 4 bases and the J segment 5 bases; nucleotides outside the gene matches: 6. Germline lookup yields CDR1 SGHRS and CDR2 YFSETQ. The CDR3 is 14 residues long. The CDR3 DNA follows: TGCGCCAGCAGCGGGGGACAGGGAGTAACTGAAGCTTTCTTT. It specifies CASSGGQGVTEAFF.

The chain couples TRBV7-3 to TRBJ2-2; weak D call: TRBD2 (7 bases). This CDR3 spans 14 amino acids. The V and J ends lost 9 bases and 0 bases respectively, with 11 bases between them. From germline, CDR1 is SGHTA and CDR2 FQGTGA. The CDR3 coding sequence is TGTGCCAGTCGGGGGGCTGCGAACACCGGGGAGCTGTTTTTT. Translating it yields CASRGAANTGELFF.

The V gene is TRBV6-1, the J gene TRBJ1-3, with D possibly being TRBD1 (6 bases). V was cut by 6 bases and J by 0 bases, with 12 bases left in between. From germline, CDR1 is MNHNS and CDR2 SASEGT. This CDR3 comprises 15 residues. This chain's CDR3 is CASSVDSVSGNTIYF. In nucleotides, the CDR3 is TGTGCCAGCAGCGTGGACAGTGTCTCTGGAAACACCATATATTTT.

The chain joins TRBV7-8 to TRBJ2-7; a possible D gene is TRBD1 (6 bases). Deletions cut 1 base from V and 5 bases from J, with 24 bases between. From germline, CDR1 is SGHVS and CDR2 FQNEAQ. The CDR3 length is 18 residues. DNA of the CDR3: TGTGCCAGCAGCTTAGAGGTCGGCAGGGTTGGGGGCTACGACGAGCAGTACTTC. This translates into CASSLEVGRVGGYDEQYF.

The V call is TRBV30, the J call TRBJ1-2, with D hard to call. The CDR3 is 11 residues long. V lost 0 bases and J 5 bases, leaving 4 bases between the germline ends. The germline CDR1 and CDR2 sequences are GTSNPN and SVGIG (reference sequence). For the CDR3, the DNA is TGTGCCTGGAGTGTAGTGTATGGCTACACCTTC. It translates to CAWSVVYGYTF.

The chain links TRBV5-1 to TRBJ2-1; no clear D gene. V was clipped by 5 bases and J by 1 base, with 10 bases between them. The CDR3 is made up of 14 amino acids. Germline values: CDR1 SGHRS, CDR2 YFSETQ. CDR3 region: CASRPGQSYNEQFF. CDR3 DNA sequence: TGCGCCAGCAGACCCGGTCAATCCTACAATGAGCAGTTCTTC.

The CDR3 sequence: CAWSANRRVFGGYTF. The CDR3 DNA is TGTGCCTGGAGTGCAAACCGGCGGGTTTTTGGAGGCTACACCTTC. The chain joins TRBV30 to TRBJ1-2; unclear D gene. The CDR3 totals 15 residues. V lost 1 base, J lost 8 bases, and 20 bases lay in between. Germline V gene sequence: CDR1 GTSNPN, CDR2 SVGIG (reference sequence). The full variable domain, rest sourced from reference TRBV30 and TRBJ1-2, is SQTIHQWPATLVQPVGSPLSLECTVEGTSNPNLYWYRQAAGRGLQLLFYSVGIGQISSEVPQNLSASRPQDRQFILSSKKLLLSDSGFYLCAWSANRRVFGGYTFGSGTRLTVV.

The rearrangement links TRBV19 to TRBJ2-2; 9 bases line up with TRBD1. The CDR3 has 16 amino acids. V trimming: 4 bases; J trimming: 0 bases; junction bases outside the gene matches: 3. Germline V gene data show CDR1 as LNHDA and CDR2 as SQIVND (reference sequence). As DNA, the CDR3 is TGTGCCAGTAGTAGTACAGGGGGCCCGAACACCGGGGAGCTGTTTTTT. Protein: CASSSTGGPNTGELFF.

On this clone itself: Germline and junction disagree at one end, which may indicate a read error. The V and J genes are TRBV18 and TRBJ2-2; D is possibly TRBD1 or TRBD2 (5 bases each). The CDR3 consists of 16 residues. The germline CDR1 and CDR2 sequences are KGHSH and LQKENI. CDR3 DNA: TGTGCCAGCTCACTGGTCGGGACGCTAAACAGCGGGGAGCTGTTTTTT. This codes for CASSLVGTLNSGELFF.

The chain uses TRBV6-1 and TRBJ1-1; D gene ambiguous. The CDR3 has 14 amino acids. Trimming removed 1 base at V and 4 bases at J, with 10 bases between. Germline V gene sequence: CDR1 MNHNS, CDR2 SASEGT. The CDR3 protein is CASSEGGIITEAFF. CDR3 nucleotide sequence: TGTGCCAGCAGTGAAGGGGGTATTATCACTGAAGCTTTCTTT.

J is TRBJ2-5 and V is TRBV20-1; D gene unclear. The germline V gene has CDR1 DFQATT and CDR2 SNEGSKA (reference sequence). The CDR3 loop spans 10 amino acids. Trimming removed 7 bases at V and 2 bases at J, with 5 bases between. The CDR3 reads CSVQQETQYF. The CDR3 region has the DNA TGCAGTGTGCAGCAAGAGACCCAGTACTTC.